This TCR beta chain was profiled in a study of blood T cell repertoires in COVID-19. At the level of the study: Researchers got acute and convalescent COVID-19 samples from the United States, Italy and Spain.

This CDR3 has 16 residues. J was trimmed by 2 bases and V by 5 bases; bases with no gene match: 5. Germline V gene lookup returns CDR1 SGHTA and CDR2 FQGTGA. Method: immunoSEQ multiplex PCR; TCRdb's copy keeps in-frame clones and lacks some. The profile shows 200,000 to 250,000 clones, roughly four fifths of them singletons. The sequence derives from a woman between 40 and 55 years old with acute or convalescent COVID-19. Sample: peripheral blood. The chain carries TRBV7-3 and TRBJ2-3, with TRBD2 matching over 12 bases. The CDR3 sequence: CASSPLAGGITDTQYF. The DNA of the CDR3 is TGTGCCAGCAGCCCTCTAGCGGGGGGGATCACAGATACGCAGTATTTT.